Sequencing of this T cell receptor (beta chain) was carried out in a study of HIV-infected children after antiretroviral therapy interruption. The table lists this clonotype with a few counts. Its antigen is unidentified. The treatment was: PENTA 11 planned treatment interruption arm or continuous ART arm. The TCR library was built from RNA with a 3' RACE protocol and unique molecular identifiers. MiXCR, run by TCRdb on the 3' RACE reads, gives a single entry per CDR3 protein. The table has more than 85,000 distinct CDR3 sequences, about 6.3% seen once. CDR3 length: 14 amino acids. Study-level findings and limits: Some non-naive CD45RA+ T cells might be present among sorted naive cells.

The receptor was derived from a pool of human donors with HIV. The V gene is TRBV12-1, the J gene TRBJ2-7. TRBV12-1 is designated a pseudogene. Sequenced material: CD45RA+ CD4+ T cells from PBMCs, pooled from several time points, taken from a donor given antiretroviral therapy, either interrupted or continuous. Subset specified: naive CD4+ CD45RA+ CD45RO- T cells. Here the CDR3 DNA reads TGTGCCAGCAGCTTTATTGGGGTCTCCTACGAGCAGTACTTC. It yields the protein CASSFIGVSYEQYF.